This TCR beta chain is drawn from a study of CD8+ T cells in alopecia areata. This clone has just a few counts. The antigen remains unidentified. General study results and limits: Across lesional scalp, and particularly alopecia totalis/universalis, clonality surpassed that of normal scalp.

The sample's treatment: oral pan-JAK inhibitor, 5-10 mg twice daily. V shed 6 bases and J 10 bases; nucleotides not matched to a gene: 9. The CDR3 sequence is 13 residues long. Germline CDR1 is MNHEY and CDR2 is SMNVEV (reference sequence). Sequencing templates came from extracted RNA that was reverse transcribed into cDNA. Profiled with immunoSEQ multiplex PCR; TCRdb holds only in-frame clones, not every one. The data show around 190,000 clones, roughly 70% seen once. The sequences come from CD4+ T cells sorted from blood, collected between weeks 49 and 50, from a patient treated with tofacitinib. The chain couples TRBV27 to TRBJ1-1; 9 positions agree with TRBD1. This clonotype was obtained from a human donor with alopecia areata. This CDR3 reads CASRIPGTGRAFF. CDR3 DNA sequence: TGTGCCAGCAGAATCCCCGGGACAGGGCGAGCTTTCTTT.